This entry lists 3 T cell receptor beta chains sequenced from one sample in a study of T cell changes during pregnancy in multiple sclerosis. Profiling relied on immunoSEQ multiplex PCR, and the TCRdb table lists in-frame clones only, not all of them. The data contain about 44,000 clones, roughly 87% of them singletons. Sequencing used CD4+ T cells from peripheral blood mononuclear cells, obtained after pregnancy. These receptor sequences come from a female donor with multiple sclerosis, enrolled in a pregnancy study.

The chain joins TRBV9 to TRBJ2-3; maybe TRBD2 (5 bases). Trimming took off 4 bases at V and 2 bases at J, with 14 bases between the two ends. This CDR3 contains 15 residues. CDR1 SGDLS and CDR2 YYNGEE come from the germline V gene. CDR3 sequence reads: CASSYRLEVTDTQYF. For the CDR3, the DNA is TGTGCCAGCAGCTACCGATTGGAGGTCACAGATACGCAGTATTTT.

The table lists this clone with a count of one. CDR3 loop: CASSSGGGPSYEQYF. The CDR3 DNA sequence: TGTGCCAGCAGTTCGGGTGGAGGTCCTTCCTACGAGCAGTACTTC. The chain carries TRBV28 and TRBJ2-7; a weak D match, TRBD2 (5 bases). The CDR3 loop spans 15 amino acids. Per germline, CDR1 MDHEN and CDR2 SYDVKM. V lost 4 bases and J lost 1, with 14 bases in between.

V is TRBV5-1 and J is TRBJ2-2, with TRBD2 matching over 9 bases. V lost 5 bases to trimming and J lost 1 base; unmatched junction nucleotides: 3. CDR1 is SGHRS, CDR2 YFSETQ, per germline. The CDR3 is 15 amino acids. The chain's CDR3 is CASRASGENTGELFF. CDR3 DNA sequence: TGCGCCAGCAGGGCTAGCGGGGAGAACACCGGGGAGCTGTTTTTT.